Below, 9 T cell receptor beta chains from the same sample are listed, as sequenced in a study of cytomegalovirus exposure and HLA in healthy donors. 13 Jbeta primers and 60 Vbeta primers were used for the PCR. The data were produced by immunoSEQ multiplex PCR, yet TCRdb's version contains in-frame clones alone and is incomplete. This table holds about 190,000 clones, over 70% found once. The source material was PBMCs. These receptors all stem from a woman aged 18-29 years in good health and CMV-seronegative.

This rearrangement joins TRBV28 to TRBJ2-7, with 11 bases fitting TRBD2. V lost 4 bases, J lost 4 bases, and 6 bases stayed unmatched. Per the germline V gene, CDR1 is MDHEN and CDR2 is SYDVKM. The CDR3 sequence is 15 residues long. This CDR3 is CASSYASGGRYEQYF. CDR3 bases: TGTGCCAGCAGTTACGCTAGCGGGGGGAGATACGAGCAGTACTTC.

The chain employs TRBV9 and TRBJ2-7, with a tentative D call TRBD1 (6 bases). V lost 1 base and J 7 bases, leaving 12 bases between the germline ends. CDR1 and CDR2 (germline): SGDLS, YYNGEE. This CDR3 has 13 residues. The DNA for the CDR3 is TGTGCCAGCAGCGTAACAGGGTTCGGGGAGCAGTACTTC. Its protein is CASSVTGFGEQYF.

The chain links TRBV28 to TRBJ1-1; 8 bases map to TRBD1. Germline trimming cut 6 bases from V and 4 bases from J; bases unmatched to any gene: 7. The CDR3 is 14 residues long. Germline V gene lookup returns CDR1 MDHEN and CDR2 SYDVKM. DNA of the CDR3: TGTGCCAGCAGACTGGACAGGGTGGCCACTGAAGCTTTCTTT. It codes for CASRLDRVATEAFF.

This clone came up once. This chain connects TRBV11-2 to TRBJ2-7; a possible D gene is TRBD1 (6 bases). V dropped 3 bases and J dropped 4 bases, with 10 bases sitting between them. Germline CDR1 is SGHAT and CDR2 is FQNNGV. CDR3 size: 13 residues. Written as DNA, the CDR3 is TGTGCCAGCAGCTTCGGGCAGGGGTACGAGCAGTACTTC. Protein product: CASSFGQGYEQYF. Supplemented by reference TRBV11-2 and TRBJ2-7, the full variable domain reads EAGVAQSPRYKIIEKRQSVAFWCNPISGHATLYWYQQILGQGPKLLIQFQNNGVVDDSQLPKDRFSAERLKGVDSTLKIQPAKLEDSAVYLCASSFGQGYEQYFGPGTRLTVT.

In its sample, this clone was seen once. The rearrangement uses TRBV5-1 and TRBJ2-5, with TRBD2 matching 7 bases. CDR1 is SGHRS, CDR2 YFSETQ, per germline. V lost 4 bases and J lost 5; bases outside the gene matches: 2. The CDR3 has 12 residues. CDR3 in amino acids: CASSGRDETQYF. The DNA of the CDR3 is TGCGCCAGCAGCGGGAGGGACGAGACCCAGTACTTC.

V usage is TRBV6-6 and J usage is TRBJ1-1, with 8 bases lining up with TRBD1. V gave up 0 bases and J gave up 7 bases; unmatched junction bases: 7. The germline V gene encodes CDR1 MNHNY and CDR2 SVGAGI (reference sequence). The CDR3 has 15 amino acids. CDR3 coding DNA: TGTGCCAGCAGTTACTCGTCAGGGGGCATCCTTGAAGCTTTCTTT. As protein: CASSYSSGGILEAFF.

J is TRBJ2-7 and V is TRBV7-9; TRBD1 agrees at 8 bases. In germline, CDR1 is SEHNR, CDR2 FQNEAQ (reference sequence). With V trimmed by 6 bases and J by 5 bases, 12 bases remained unmatched. CDR3 size: 15 residues. The CDR3 region has the DNA TGTGCCAGCAGTCCTGGGACAGGCCCGTTGGACGAGCAGTACTTC. The encoded protein is CASSPGTGPLDEQYF.

This sequence joins TRBV6-5 and TRBJ1-6, with D hard to call. The CDR3 is made up of 15 amino acids. Per germline, CDR1 MNHEY and CDR2 SVGAGI. Trimming took off 0 bases at V and 7 bases at J, with 10 bases between the two ends. The CDR3 spells CASSYSSGLNSPLHF. DNA for the CDR3: TGTGCCAGCAGTTACTCGAGCGGGTTGAATTCACCCCTCCACTTT.

This clone was counted once. The chain recombines TRBV20-1 with TRBJ1-2; D is unresolved. Trimming shortened V by 6 bases and J by 4 bases, and 9 bases separated the two germline ends. The V gene's germline CDR1 is DFQATT and CDR2 SNEGSKA (reference sequence). The CDR3 has 11 residues. The DNA for the CDR3 is TGCAGTGCCCCTTCGGGCTATGGCTACACCTTC. It translates to CSAPSGYGYTF.